A single sample is the source of the 29 T cell receptor beta chains below, sequenced in a study of OX40 agonist ivuxolimab in advanced cancers. Sequenced by immunoSEQ multiplex PCR; TCRdb stores in-frame clones only, minus some. This repertoire shows approximately 74,000 clones, more than 85% found once; its top ten account for 0.25% to 0.3%. Sequenced material: CD4+ or CD8+ T cells sorted from blood, taken in a trial of the OX40 agonist ivuxolimab. The receptors shown here come from an adult with an advanced solid tumor such as melanoma, head and neck, liver or kidney cancer.

The rearrangement joins TRBV4-2 to TRBJ1-1, with a tentative D call TRBD1 (5 bases). V dropped 1 base and J dropped 4 bases, with 10 bases sitting between them. CDR1 is LGHNA and CDR2 is YNFKEQ in the germline V gene. CDR3 length: 14 amino acids. Here the CDR3 DNA reads TGTGCCAGCAGCCAAGTTCAGGGTGGCACTGAAGCTTTCTTT. Protein: CASSQVQGGTEAFF.

The chain links TRBV19 to TRBJ2-2; D not resolved. The CDR3 contains 12 residues. Germline V gene sequence: CDR1 LNHDA, CDR2 SQIVND (reference sequence). V was pared by 4 bases and J by 4 bases, with 4 bases between. The CDR3 nucleotides are TGTGCCAGTAGTAGGGGCACCGGGGAGCTGTTTTTT. Translation gives CASSRGTGELFF.

The chain joins TRBV11-1 to TRBJ1-1, with D tentatively TRBD1 (6 bases). CDR1 and CDR2 (germline): SGHAT, FQDESV (reference sequence). The CDR3 consists of 17 residues. Trimming removed 7 bases at V and 0 bases at J, with 21 bases between. CDR3 nucleotides: TGTGCCAGCACCTTTCATTCCTCGGGACACCTGAACACTGAAGCTTTCTTT. This sequence encodes CASTFHSSGHLNTEAFF.

The genes are TRBV10-3 and TRBJ1-5; D is perhaps TRBD1 (6 bases). V shed 6 bases and J shed 6 bases, with 15 bases lying between them. The CDR3 contains 14 residues. CDR1 is ENHRY and CDR2 is SYGVKD in the germline V gene. The CDR3 region is CAISKPGEGQPQHF. The DNA of the CDR3 is TGTGCCATCAGCAAGCCAGGGGAAGGTCAGCCCCAGCATTTT.

This clone was picked up one time. The chain employs TRBV27 and TRBJ2-7; 8 bases line up with TRBD1. Unmatched junction bases numbered 11, after V lost 7 bases and J lost 0 bases. Germline V CDR1 and CDR2: MNHEY, SMNVEV (reference sequence). The CDR3 runs to 16 residues. The CDR3 sequence is CASTKSGTGASYEQYF. The CDR3 DNA reads TGTGCCAGCACCAAATCCGGGACAGGCGCCTCCTACGAGCAGTACTTC.

The CDR3: CASSFGGVDYEQYF. In nucleotides, the CDR3 is TGTGCCAGCAGCTTTGGGGGCGTCGACTACGAGCAGTACTTC. The V and J genes are TRBV7-9 and TRBJ2-7; perhaps TRBD1 as D (6 bases). This CDR3 has 14 residues. V dropped 3 bases and J dropped 3 bases, with 12 bases sitting between them. CDR1 is SEHNR, CDR2 FQNEAQ, per germline (reference sequence).

The chain uses TRBV23-1 and TRBJ2-3; D is uncertain. TRBV23-1 is annotated as an ORF whose role is uncertain. This CDR3 has 17 residues. The V end was cut by 0 bases, the J end by 3 bases, with 16 bases between. CDR3 sequence (DNA): TGCGCCAGCAGTCAATCGGTCAGATCCCCCTGGACAGATACGCAGTATTTT. Translated: CASSQSVRSPWTDTQYF.

Concerning this clone: Other DNA sequences in this specimen translate into the identical CDR3. The J gene is TRBJ1-1, the V gene TRBV7-8; no clear D. This CDR3 spans 14 amino acids. The germline gives CDR1 SGHVS, CDR2 FQNEAQ. With 3 bases removed from V and 0 bases from J, the gap between germline ends came to 8 bases. This CDR3 is CASSLERMNTEAFF. The DNA of the CDR3 is TGTGCCAGCAGCTTGGAACGGATGAACACTGAAGCTTTCTTT.

The gene calls are TRBV28 and TRBJ1-1; D not certain. V lost 5 bases and J 4 bases, leaving 5 bases between the germline ends. In germline, CDR1 is MDHEN, CDR2 SYDVKM. This CDR3 comprises 11 residues. The CDR3 loop is CASSHPTEAFF. In DNA, the CDR3 is TGTGCCAGCAGTCATCCCACTGAAGCTTTCTTT.

The chain carries TRBV2 and TRBJ1-5; no clear D. Germline CDR1 is SNHLY and CDR2 is FYNNEI. Between the trimmed V and J ends, which lost 1 base and 2 bases, there was a span of 12 bases. The CDR3 is made up of 16 amino acids. CDR3 DNA sequence: TGTGCCAGCAGTGAAGGGACGGGGTTGGGCAATCAGCCCCAGCATTTT. Its translation: CASSEGTGLGNQPQHF.

V gene TRBV28 combines with J gene TRBJ2-1, with D possibly matching TRBD2 (6 bases). V was clipped by 4 bases and J by 7 bases, with 23 bases between them. CDR1 and CDR2 from the germline V gene are MDHEN and SYDVKM. This CDR3 spans 17 amino acids. This chain's CDR3 is CASSYNYALASDNEQFF. The DNA for the CDR3 is TGTGCCAGCAGTTATAACTACGCACTGGCTAGCGATAATGAGCAGTTCTTC. The full variable domain, its missing parts supplied by reference TRBV28 and TRBJ2-1, is DVKVTQSSRYLVKRTGEKVFLECVQDMDHENMFWYRQDPGLGLRLIYFSYDVKMKEKGDIPEGYSVSREKKERFSLILESASTNQTSMYLCASSYNYALASDNEQFFGPGTRLTVL.

V and J are TRBV30 and TRBJ1-3, with D perhaps matching TRBD1 (6 bases). Between the trimmed V and J ends, which lost 0 bases and 4 bases, there was a span of 10 bases. This CDR3 comprises 14 residues. CDR1 is GTSNPN, CDR2 SVGIG, per germline (reference sequence). CDR3 sequence: CAWSVTDRGNTIYF. The CDR3 DNA reads as TGTGCCTGGAGTGTTACGGACAGAGGAAACACCATATATTTT. Full variable domain (outside the CDR3, taken from reference TRBV30 and TRBJ1-3): SQTIHQWPATLVQPVGSPLSLECTVEGTSNPNLYWYRQAAGRGLQLLFYSVGIGQISSEVPQNLSASRPQDRQFILSSKKLLLSDSGFYLCAWSVTDRGNTIYFGEGSWLTVV.

Details on this clone: The identical CDR3 is also encoded by other nucleotide sequences in the sample. This chain links TRBV6-5 with TRBJ2-1; no reliable D call. This CDR3 is 11 amino acids long. CDR1 and CDR2 from the germline V gene are MNHEY and SVGAGI. Trimming removed 3 bases at V and 10 bases at J, with 7 bases between. CDR3 nucleotides: TGTGCCAGCAGTTATTCACGAGAGCAGTTCTTC. Amino acid sequence: CASSYSREQFF.

The V gene is TRBV28, the J gene TRBJ2-5; D remains unclear. V was clipped by 2 bases and J by 2 bases, with 12 bases between them. Germline CDR1 MDHEN, CDR2 SYDVKM. The CDR3 contains 15 residues. CDR3 bases: TGTGCCAGCAGTTTAAGGCAGCGTTGGCAAGAGACCCAGTACTTC. Its translation: CASSLRQRWQETQYF.

The CDR3 region has the DNA TGTGCCAGTAGCTCAGACAGGGGGAGTTCACCCCTCCACTTT. It is translated as CASSSDRGSSPLHF. The chain has TRBV19 and TRBJ1-6, with 9 bases identical to TRBD1. The V and J ends lost 6 bases and 9 bases, in that order; junction bases with no gene match: 6. The CDR3 length is 14 residues. Germline V lookup: CDR1 LNHDA, CDR2 SQIVND (reference sequence).

V usage is TRBV10-3 and J usage is TRBJ1-5, with D tentatively TRBD1 (5 bases). V shed 4 bases and J shed 6 bases, with 7 bases lying between them. The CDR3 has 12 residues. Germline V gene data show CDR1 as ENHRY and CDR2 as SYGVKD. The CDR3 loop reads CAISAGTQPQHF. CDR3 sequence (DNA): TGTGCCATCAGTGCTGGGACTCAGCCCCAGCATTTT.

The chain uses TRBV9 and TRBJ2-5; 7 nucleotides align to TRBD1. With the DNA end fitting TRBJ2-7 better, the J assignment may be wrong. The CDR3 is made up of 13 amino acids. CDR1 SGDLS and CDR2 YYNGEE come from the germline V gene. CDR3: CASSRDSMYEQYF. CDR3 DNA sequence: TGTGCCAGCAGCCGGGACAGCATGTACGAGCAGTACTTC.

Details on this clone: Mismatch with germline at one junction end may stem from a read error. This chain joins TRBV4-2 and TRBJ2-1, with TRBD2 matching 10 bases. The CDR3 totals 16 residues. CDR1 and CDR2 (germline): LGHNA, YNFKEQ. The CDR3: CASTQEAGGAHNEQFF. The CDR3 DNA sequence: TGTGCCAGCACCCAAGAAGCGGGAGGGGCCCACAATGAGCAGTTCTTC.

The chain is built from TRBV10-3 and TRBJ2-1; the D is unclear. Germline V gene sequence: CDR1 ENHRY, CDR2 SYGVKD. V was shortened by 4 bases and J by 8 bases, with 12 bases between the two germline ends. The CDR3 length is 13 residues. The chain's CDR3 is CAISVTPPDEQFF. DNA of the CDR3: TGTGCCATCAGTGTTACCCCCCCAGATGAGCAGTTCTTC.

The chain combines TRBV18 with TRBJ2-7; D not certain. V lost 5 bases and J lost 9, with 17 bases in between. In germline, CDR1 is KGHSH, CDR2 LQKENI. This CDR3 is 13 amino acids long. The CDR3 DNA reads as TGTGCCAGCTCATCGAAGGACGGCGCCATGCAGTACTTC. Protein sequence: CASSSKDGAMQYF.

This clone was recorded once. The V call is TRBV7-6, the J call TRBJ2-1; tentative D call: TRBD2 (6 bases). Germline V gene lookup returns CDR1 SGHVS and CDR2 FNYEAQ. Trimming removed 5 bases from V and 8 bases from J, with 19 bases in between. This CDR3 comprises 15 residues. In DNA form, the CDR3 reads TGTGCCAGCAGCCTAACGTTCTCCGGGAGCGATGAGCAGTTCTTC. It codes for CASSLTFSGSDEQFF.

The chain carries TRBV5-1 and TRBJ1-4; D is perhaps TRBD1 (5 bases). The CDR3 sequence is 16 residues long. Germline CDR1 reads SGHRS; CDR2 reads YFSETQ. Trimming cost V 0 bases and J 0 bases, with 9 bases left between them. The CDR3 DNA reads TGCGCCAGCAGCTTGGGGGGGACGGCAACTAATGAAAAACTGTTTTTT. Translation gives CASSLGGTATNEKLFF.

This clone was counted a few times. The V call is TRBV18, the J call TRBJ1-2; no firm D call. Per the germline V gene, CDR1 is KGHSH and CDR2 is LQKENI. The V and J ends lost 2 bases and 7 bases respectively, with 14 bases between them. The CDR3 covers 14 residues. DNA of the CDR3: TGTGCCAGCTCACCATATCCACCCTCTAGTGGCTACACCTTC. Its translation: CASSPYPPSSGYTF. The variable domain in full, completed from reference TRBV18 and TRBJ1-2, reads NAGVMQNPRHLVRRRGQEARLRCSPMKGHSHVYWYRQLPEEGLKFMVYLQKENIIDESGMPKERFSAEFPKEGPSILRIQQVVRGDSAAYFCASSPYPPSSGYTFGSGTRLTVV.

This chain uses TRBV7-2 with TRBJ1-5, with 7 positions matching TRBD1. The CDR3 is 14 residues long. Germline lookup yields CDR1 SGHTA and CDR2 FQGNSA. V lost 2 bases, J lost 6 bases, and 4 bases stayed unmatched. The CDR3 DNA reads as TGTGCCAGCAGCTTAAAAGGGGGCGGTCAGCCCCAGCATTTT. Translated: CASSLKGGGQPQHF.

The chain is built from TRBV28 and TRBJ2-3, with D perhaps TRBD2 (6 bases). This CDR3 is built from 16 residues. The V end was cut by 4 bases, the J end by 6 bases, with 20 bases between. The germline V gene has CDR1 MDHEN and CDR2 SYDVKM. In nucleotides, the CDR3 is TGTGCCAGCAGTTCATACGCGGGGATTGGGGTGGATACGCAGTATTTT. This encodes CASSSYAGIGVDTQYF.

The gene calls are TRBV2 and TRBJ1-4; perhaps TRBD1 as D (5 bases). Per the germline V gene, CDR1 is SNHLY and CDR2 is FYNNEI. The CDR3 contains 14 residues. Deletions cut 8 bases from V and 5 bases from J, with 15 bases between. The CDR3 DNA reads as TGTGCCAGCTCCCTTCAGGGAGGGAATGAAAAACTGTTTTTT. Its translation: CASSLQGGNEKLFF.

This chain joins TRBV5-1 and TRBJ1-1, with 7 bases lining up with TRBD1. The trim removed 5 bases at V and 3 bases at J, leaving 10 bases unmatched. CDR3 size: 15 residues. Germline loops: CDR1 SGHRS, CDR2 YFSETQ. Written as DNA, the CDR3 is TGCGCCAGCAGGTTTACCCCTACAGGGGACACTGAAGCTTTCTTT. Translation gives CASRFTPTGDTEAFF.

The chain uses TRBV10-3 and TRBJ2-2, with TRBD1 matching 10 bases. V shed 11 bases and J 6 bases; nucleotides not matched to a gene: 3. CDR1 ENHRY and CDR2 SYGVKD come from the germline V gene. This CDR3 contains 12 residues. This CDR3 reads CAAGQGAGELFF. The DNA for the CDR3 is TGTGCCGCTGGACAGGGGGCCGGGGAGCTGTTTTTT.

The chain has TRBV11-2 and TRBJ2-3, with TRBD2 identical over 9 bases. The CDR3 runs to 17 residues. J lost 4 bases, V lost 3 bases, and 11 bases had no gene match. Germline V CDR1 and CDR2: SGHAT, FQNNGV. The CDR3 DNA reads TGTGCCAGCAGCTTTGCTGCGGGAGGGTCGGGGGCAGATACGCAGTATTTT. It codes for CASSFAAGGSGADTQYF.